The table lists the clone carrying this TCR beta chain with a few counts. These data belong to a study of T-cell reconstitution after alpha-beta-depleted transplantation in children. The CDR3 contains 13 residues. V gave up 0 bases and J gave up 2 bases, with 7 bases separating them. Per germline, CDR1 DFQATT and CDR2 SNEGSKA (reference sequence). The TCRbeta library was prepared with unique molecular identifiers. TCRdb itself ran the PCR reads through MiXCR, one entry per CDR3 protein. Here the sample spans about 230,000 distinct CDR3 sequences, around 8.9% being singletons. The receptor comes from a human donor who donated a stem cell graft to a child with SCID. This specimen was PBMCs from the stem cell graft donor, taken from the stem cell graft. V gene TRBV20-1 combines with J gene TRBJ1-2; tentative D call: TRBD1 (5 bases). The CDR3 region is CSARERGNYGYTF. The CDR3 region has the DNA TGCAGTGCTAGAGAACGGGGGAACTATGGCTACACCTTC.